This TCR beta chain appears in the sequencing data of a study of molecular identifiers for immune sequencing clone quantification. For the study at large: Naive CD8 RNA (approximately 20,000 or 100,000 cells) was divided into five aliquots, with four sequenced. Study-wide points: Jurkat TCR RNA spiked in from one cell could reportedly be detected among about a million naive cells.

Previously reported methods and listed TCR primers produced the bulk TCR libraries. TCRdb reprocessed the PCR reads with MiXCR, giving one entry per CDR3 protein. The data show around 480,000 distinct CDR3 sequences, roughly 25% seen once. Every naive CD8 library was made from between about 20,000 and 1,100,000 sorted cells with 10%, 30% or 50% RNA. This clonotype was found many times. Its antigen is still unknown. The sample comprised naive CD8+ T cells from blood, with Jurkat cell RNA spiked in. As to subset: FACS-sorted CD8+CD4-CCR7+CD45RA+ naive T cells. The receptor's source is a human donor in good health. Some libraries in this study had Jurkat cell RNA spiked in.

CDR3 region: CASSLGPGDEETQYF. The CDR3 DNA reads as TGTGCCAGCAGCTTAGGACCTGGGGATGAGGAGACCCAGTACTTC. The gene calls are TRBV13 and TRBJ2-5; D unresolved. CDR3 length: 15 residues. V lost 0 bases to trimming and J lost 5 bases, with 13 bases between them. The germline gives CDR1 PRHDT, CDR2 FYEKMQ (reference sequence).